The T cell receptor (beta chain) under discussion was sequenced for a study of chemoradiotherapy in HPV16-positive cancers. Findings of the study overall: Candidate HPV-specific clones and E7-related TCR motifs grew in tumor during treatment.

The ends were cut back, 1 base at V and 7 bases at J, with 5 bases in the middle. CDR1 is PRHDT, CDR2 FYEKMQ, per germline (reference sequence). The CDR3 contains 12 residues. For this clone: Its antigen is still unknown.

Assay used: immunoSEQ multiplex PCR; TCRdb lists only in-frame clones, some missing. The sample consists of approximately 50,000 clones, roughly 90% of them appearing once. This receptor was obtained from a human donor with HPV-associated anogenital cancer. Sequencing was performed on blood, taken from a patient who underwent chemoradiotherapy. The V call is TRBV13, the J call TRBJ2-1; D unclear. The CDR3 DNA reads TGTGCCAGCAGCTTAGTGCGAAATGAGCAGTTCTTC. Its translation: CASSLVRNEQFF.